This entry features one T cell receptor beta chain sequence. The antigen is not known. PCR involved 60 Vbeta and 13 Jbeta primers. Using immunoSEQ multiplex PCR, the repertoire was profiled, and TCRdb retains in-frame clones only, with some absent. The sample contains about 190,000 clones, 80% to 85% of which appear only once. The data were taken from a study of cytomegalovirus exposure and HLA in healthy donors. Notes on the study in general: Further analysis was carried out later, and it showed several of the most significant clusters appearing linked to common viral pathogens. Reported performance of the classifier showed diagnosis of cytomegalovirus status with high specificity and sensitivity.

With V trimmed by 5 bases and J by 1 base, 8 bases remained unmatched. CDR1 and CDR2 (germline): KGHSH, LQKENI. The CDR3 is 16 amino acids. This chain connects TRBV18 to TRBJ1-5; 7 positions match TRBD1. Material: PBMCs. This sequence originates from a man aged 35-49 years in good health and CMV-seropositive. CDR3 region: CASSKTDRPSNQPQHF. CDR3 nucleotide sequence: TGTGCCAGCTCAAAGACGGACAGGCCCAGCAATCAGCCCCAGCATTTT.